This T cell receptor beta chain was documented in a study of OX40 agonist ivuxolimab in advanced cancers. Overall study context: The study treated patients with ivuxolimab, an agonistic anti-OX40 (CD134) antibody. Study results and limitations: Expanded clones tended on average to be more numerous among CD8+ T cells than CD4+.

Drawing of blood for sampling happened at baseline, at cycle 4 day 1, and at cycle 7 day 1. This table comes from immunoSEQ multiplex PCR, and its TCRdb copy is limited to in-frame clones, with some not included. The data hold about 100,000 clones, with roughly 95% observed a single time. The CDR3 contains 13 residues. Germline CDR1 reads MGHDK; CDR2 reads SYGVNS. Trimming took off 1 base at V and 1 base at J, with 5 bases between the two ends. As regards this clone: Its antigen is unknown.

V and J are TRBV25-1 and TRBJ2-7; D unresolved. Sequenced here: CD4+ or CD8+ T cells sorted from blood, sampled in a trial of the OX40 agonist ivuxolimab. This receptor was taken from an adult with an advanced solid tumor such as melanoma, head and neck, liver or kidney cancer. CDR3 region: CASSEFRSYEQYF. The CDR3 DNA follows: TGTGCCAGCAGTGAATTCAGATCCTACGAGCAGTACTTC.